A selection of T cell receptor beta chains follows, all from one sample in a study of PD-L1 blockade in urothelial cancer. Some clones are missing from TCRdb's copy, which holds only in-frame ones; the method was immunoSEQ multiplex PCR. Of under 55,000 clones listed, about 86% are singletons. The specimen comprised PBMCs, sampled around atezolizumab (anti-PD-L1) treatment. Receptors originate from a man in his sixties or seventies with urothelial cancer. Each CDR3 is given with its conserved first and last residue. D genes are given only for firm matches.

CASSMRTGGTDTQYF,TRBV19,TRBD1,TRBJ2-3
CSAGGNEQFF,TRBV20-1,TRBD2,TRBJ2-1
CASSHGLNYEQYF,TRBV11-3,NA,TRBJ2-7
CASSQIRDWGTDTQYF,TRBV9,NA,TRBJ2-3
CASSAGQGVPYEQYF,TRBV9,TRBD1,TRBJ2-7
CASSQAGTGNTEAFF,TRBV4-3,TRBD1,TRBJ1-1
CSVQGTGAGQPQHF,TRBV29-1,TRBD1,TRBJ1-5
CASSQLGAQETQYF,TRBV5-6,NA,TRBJ2-5
CAISATDNYGYTF,TRBV10-3,NA,TRBJ1-2
CASGQGTEAFF,TRBV6-6,TRBD1,TRBJ1-1
CATSRGPGGRAVNEQFF,TRBV15,NA,TRBJ2-1
CASSEGGAGWYNEQFF,TRBV25-1,NA,TRBJ2-1
CASSLAGLAVGDEQFF,TRBV5-1,TRBD2,TRBJ2-1
CASRQGRQSGPAKNIQYF,TRBV28,NA,TRBJ2-4
CASRPIGGYSEAFF,TRBV27,NA,TRBJ1-1
CASNDRVTEAFF,TRBV2,TRBD1,TRBJ1-1
CASSDRGPGQPQHF,TRBV6-1,NA,TRBJ1-5
CASSLGGQAYEQYF,TRBV5-8,NA,TRBJ2-7
CASSQLRGDYEQYF,TRBV16,TRBD2,TRBJ2-7
CASSDGARGNTIYF,TRBV6-1,NA,TRBJ1-3
CASSGDRADGYTF,TRBV9,TRBD1,TRBJ1-2
CASSQDSGGSPYEQYF,TRBV4-3,NA,TRBJ2-7
CASSAWGRNTGELFF,TRBV28,NA,TRBJ2-2
CASSYGTKGNEQFF,TRBV6-5,TRBD2,TRBJ2-1
CASSPGTGGITQYF,TRBV5-4,TRBD1,TRBJ2-3